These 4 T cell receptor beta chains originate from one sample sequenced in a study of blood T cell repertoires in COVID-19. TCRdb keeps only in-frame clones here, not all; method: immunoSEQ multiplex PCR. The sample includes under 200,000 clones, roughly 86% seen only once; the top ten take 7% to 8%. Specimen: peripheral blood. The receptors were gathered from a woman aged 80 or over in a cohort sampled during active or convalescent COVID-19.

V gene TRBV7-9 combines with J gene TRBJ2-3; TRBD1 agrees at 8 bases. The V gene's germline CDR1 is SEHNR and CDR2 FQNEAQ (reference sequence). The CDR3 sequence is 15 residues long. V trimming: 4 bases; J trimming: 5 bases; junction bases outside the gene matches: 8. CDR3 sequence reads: CASSSKGQGIDTQYF. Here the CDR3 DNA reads TGTGCCAGCAGCTCCAAAGGACAGGGTATAGATACGCAGTATTTT.

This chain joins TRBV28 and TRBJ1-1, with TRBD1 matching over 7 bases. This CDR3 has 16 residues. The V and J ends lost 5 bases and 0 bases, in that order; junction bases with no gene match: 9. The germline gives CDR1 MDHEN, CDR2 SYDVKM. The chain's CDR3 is CASSRTGEGMNTEAFF. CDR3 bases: TGTGCCAGCAGTAGGACAGGTGAGGGGATGAACACTGAAGCTTTCTTT.

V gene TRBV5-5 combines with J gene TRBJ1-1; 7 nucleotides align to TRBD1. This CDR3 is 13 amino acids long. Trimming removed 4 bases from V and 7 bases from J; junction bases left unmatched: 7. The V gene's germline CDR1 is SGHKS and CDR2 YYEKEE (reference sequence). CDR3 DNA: TGTGCCAGCAGCGCCTACAGGGGTGGTGAAGCTTTCTTT. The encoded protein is CASSAYRGGEAFF.

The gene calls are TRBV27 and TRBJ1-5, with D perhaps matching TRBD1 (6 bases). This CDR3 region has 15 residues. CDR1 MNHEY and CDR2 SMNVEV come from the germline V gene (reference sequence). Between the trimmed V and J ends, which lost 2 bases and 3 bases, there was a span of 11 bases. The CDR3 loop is CASSLIGQFNQPQHF. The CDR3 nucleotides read TGTGCCAGCAGTTTAATCGGACAGTTCAATCAGCCCCAGCATTTT.